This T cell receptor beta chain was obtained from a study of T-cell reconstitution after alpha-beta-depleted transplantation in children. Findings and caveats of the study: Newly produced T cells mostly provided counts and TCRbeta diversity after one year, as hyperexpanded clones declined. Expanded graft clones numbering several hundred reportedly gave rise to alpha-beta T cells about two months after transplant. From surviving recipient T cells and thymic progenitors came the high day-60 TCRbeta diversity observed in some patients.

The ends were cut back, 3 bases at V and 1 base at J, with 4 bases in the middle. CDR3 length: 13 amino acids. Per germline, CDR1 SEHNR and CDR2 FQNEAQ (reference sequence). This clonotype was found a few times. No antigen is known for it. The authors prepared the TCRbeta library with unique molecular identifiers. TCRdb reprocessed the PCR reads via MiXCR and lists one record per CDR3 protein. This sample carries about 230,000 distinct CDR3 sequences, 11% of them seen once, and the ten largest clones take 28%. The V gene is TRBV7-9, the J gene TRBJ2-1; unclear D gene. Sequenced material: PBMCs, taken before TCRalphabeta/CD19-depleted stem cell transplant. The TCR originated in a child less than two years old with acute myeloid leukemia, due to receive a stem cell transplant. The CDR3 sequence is CASSFRSYNEQFF. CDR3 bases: TGTGCCAGCAGCTTCAGGTCCTACAATGAGCAGTTCTTC.